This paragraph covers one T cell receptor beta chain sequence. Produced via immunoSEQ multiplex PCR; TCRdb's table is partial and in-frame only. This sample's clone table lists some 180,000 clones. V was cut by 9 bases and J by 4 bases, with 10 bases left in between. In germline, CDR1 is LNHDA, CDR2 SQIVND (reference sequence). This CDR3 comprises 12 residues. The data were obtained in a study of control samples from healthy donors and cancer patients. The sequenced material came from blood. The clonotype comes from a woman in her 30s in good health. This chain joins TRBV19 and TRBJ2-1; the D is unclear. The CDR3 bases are TGTGCCAGCCAGACTGGTTACAATGAGCAGTTCTTC. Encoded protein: CASQTGYNEQFF. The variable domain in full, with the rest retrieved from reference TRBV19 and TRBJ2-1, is DGGITQSPKYLFRKEGQNVTLSCEQNLNHDAMYWYRQDPGQGLRLIYYSQIVNDFQKGDIAEGYSVSREKKESFPLTVTSAQKNPTAFYLCASQTGYNEQFFGPGTRLTVL.